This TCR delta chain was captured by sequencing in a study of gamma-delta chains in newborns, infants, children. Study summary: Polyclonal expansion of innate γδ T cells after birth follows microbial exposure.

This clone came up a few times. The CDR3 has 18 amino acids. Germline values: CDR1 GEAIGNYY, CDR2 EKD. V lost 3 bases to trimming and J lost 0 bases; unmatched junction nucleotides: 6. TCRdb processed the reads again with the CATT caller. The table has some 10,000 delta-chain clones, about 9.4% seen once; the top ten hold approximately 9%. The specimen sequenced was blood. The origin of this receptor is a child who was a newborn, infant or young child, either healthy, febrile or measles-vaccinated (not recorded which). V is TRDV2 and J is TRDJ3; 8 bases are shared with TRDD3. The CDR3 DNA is TGTGCCTGTGACCATACTGGGGGTGGCTCCTGGGACACCCGACAGATGTTTTTC. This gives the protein CACDHTGGGSWDTRQMFF.